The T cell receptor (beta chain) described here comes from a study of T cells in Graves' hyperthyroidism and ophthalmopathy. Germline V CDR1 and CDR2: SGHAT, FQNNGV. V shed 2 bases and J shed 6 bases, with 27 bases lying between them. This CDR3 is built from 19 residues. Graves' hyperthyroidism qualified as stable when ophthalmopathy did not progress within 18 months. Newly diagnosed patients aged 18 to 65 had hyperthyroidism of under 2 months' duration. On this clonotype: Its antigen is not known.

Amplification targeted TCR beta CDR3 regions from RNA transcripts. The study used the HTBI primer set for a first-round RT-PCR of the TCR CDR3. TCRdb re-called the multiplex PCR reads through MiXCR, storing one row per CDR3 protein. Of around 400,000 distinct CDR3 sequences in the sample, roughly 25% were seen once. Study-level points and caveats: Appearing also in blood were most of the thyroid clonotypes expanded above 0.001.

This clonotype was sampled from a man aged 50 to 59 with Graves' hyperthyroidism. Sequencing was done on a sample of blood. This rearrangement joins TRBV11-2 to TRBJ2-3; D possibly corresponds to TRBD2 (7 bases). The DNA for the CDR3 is TGTGCCAGCAGCTTATATTTTAGGTTAAAGGGGGAGGGCAGGGATACGCAGTATTTT. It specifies CASSLYFRLKGEGRDTQYF.